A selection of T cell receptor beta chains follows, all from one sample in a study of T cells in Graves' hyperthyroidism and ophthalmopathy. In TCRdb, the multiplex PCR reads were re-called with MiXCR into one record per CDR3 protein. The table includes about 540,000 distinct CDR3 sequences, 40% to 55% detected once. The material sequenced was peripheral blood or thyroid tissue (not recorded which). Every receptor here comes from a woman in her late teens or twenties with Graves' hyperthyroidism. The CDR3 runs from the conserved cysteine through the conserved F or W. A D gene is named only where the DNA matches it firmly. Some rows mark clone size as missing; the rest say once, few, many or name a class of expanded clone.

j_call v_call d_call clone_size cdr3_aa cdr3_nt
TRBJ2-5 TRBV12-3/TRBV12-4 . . CASSLDPGPEAQYF TGTGCCAGCAGCTTAGATCCCGGACCGGAGGCCCAGTACTTC
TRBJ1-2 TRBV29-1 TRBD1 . CSVTGGARTGGYGYTF TGCAGCGTTACAGGGGGCGCGCGAACTGGGGGCTATGGCTACACCTTC
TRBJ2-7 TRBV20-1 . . CSASLLGVTGELYF TGCAGTGCTAGTCTCCTAGGGGTAACCGGGGAGCTGTACTTC
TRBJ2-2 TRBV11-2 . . CASKQQGGNTGELFF TGTGCCAGCAAACAACAGGGAGGGAACACCGGGGAGCTGTTTTTT
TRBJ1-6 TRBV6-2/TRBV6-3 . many CASSYGRGPLHF TGTGCCAGCAGTTACGGACGAGGACCCCTCCACTTT
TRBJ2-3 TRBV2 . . CASKSDWNTDTQYF TGTGCCAGCAAATCCGATTGGAACACAGATACGCAGTATTTT
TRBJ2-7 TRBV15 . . CATSRSRGEEQYF TGTGCCACCAGCAGATCCAGGGGCGAAGAGCAGTACTTC
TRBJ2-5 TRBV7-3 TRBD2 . CASSTGTSGQQETQYF TGTGCCAGCAGCACCGGGACTAGCGGCCAACAAGAGACCCAGTACTTC
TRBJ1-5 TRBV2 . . CASSAGSSNQPQHF TGTGCCAGCAGTGCAGGGAGCAGCAATCAGCCCCAGCATTTT
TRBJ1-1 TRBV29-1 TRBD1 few CSVVGGGDTEAFF TGCAGCGTTGTAGGGGGCGGTGACACTGAAGCTTTCTTT
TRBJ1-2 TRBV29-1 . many CSVLPRSNYGYTF TGCAGCGTTCTGCCGCGCTCTAACTATGGCTACACCTTC
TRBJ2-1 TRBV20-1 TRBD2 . CSARDRRLAYNEQFF TGCAGTGCTAGAGATCGGCGACTAGCTTACAATGAGCAGTTCTTC
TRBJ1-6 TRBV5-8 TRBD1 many CASSSGTGHSPLHF TGTGCCAGCAGTTCCGGGACAGGGCATTCACCCCTCCACTTT
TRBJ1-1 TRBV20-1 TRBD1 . CSVLDRGRTEAFF TGCAGTGTTCTCGACAGGGGGCGGACTGAAGCTTTCTTT
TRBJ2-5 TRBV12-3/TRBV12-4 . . CASSQDTKGSPAAWETQYF TGTGCCAGCAGCCAAGATACAAAGGGGTCGCCAGCGGCCTGGGAGACCCAGTACTTC
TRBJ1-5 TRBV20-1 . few CSAKTGYSNQPQHF TGCAGTGCTAAAACAGGTTATAGCAATCAGCCCCAGCATTTT
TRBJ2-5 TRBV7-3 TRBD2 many CASSAVGLAAETQYF TGTGCCAGCAGCGCAGTAGGACTAGCTGCAGAGACCCAGTACTTC
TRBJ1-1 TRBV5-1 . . CASSLAGSGGNTEAFF TGCGCCAGCAGCTTGGCCGGCTCAGGTGGAAACACTGAAGCTTTCTTT
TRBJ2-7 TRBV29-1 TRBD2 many CSVETTSGIYEQYF TGCAGCGTCGAAACGACTAGCGGGATCTACGAGCAGTACTTC
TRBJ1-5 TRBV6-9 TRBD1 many CASYRGQSYSNQPQHF TGTGCCAGCTATAGGGGACAGTCCTATAGCAATCAGCCCCAGCATTTT
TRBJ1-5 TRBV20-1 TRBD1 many CSARILFGTGDQPQHF TGCAGTGCTAGAATTCTTTTCGGGACAGGGGACCAGCCCCAGCATTTT
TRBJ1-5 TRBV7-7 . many CASSLGLMADSLNQPQHF TGTGCTAGCAGCTTAGGGTTAATGGCGGACAGCCTCAATCAGCCCCAGCATTTT
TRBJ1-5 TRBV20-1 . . CSASPTGALGQPQHF TGCAGTGCTAGCCCAACCGGGGCACTTGGGCAGCCCCAGCATTTT
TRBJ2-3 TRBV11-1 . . CASSLAPSPDTQYF TGTGCCAGCAGCTTAGCCCCCTCCCCAGATACGCAGTATTTT
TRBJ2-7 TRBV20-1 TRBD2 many CSAGPSGRAVEQYF TGCAGTGCAGGTCCAAGCGGGAGGGCCGTCGAGCAGTACTTC
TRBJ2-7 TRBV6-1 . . CASSEAEEGWNEQYF TGTGCCAGCAGTGAAGCGGAGGAAGGGTGGAACGAGCAGTACTTC
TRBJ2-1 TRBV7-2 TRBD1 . CASSLVQGAGGQFF TGTGCCAGCAGCTTGGTCCAGGGGGCTGGAGGGCAGTTCTTC
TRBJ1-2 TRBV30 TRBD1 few CAWYRDRRPYGYTF TGTGCCTGGTACCGGGACAGGCGACCTTATGGCTACACCTTC
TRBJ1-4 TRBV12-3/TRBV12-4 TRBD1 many CASSSPGQGPEKLFF TGTGCCAGCAGCTCCCCGGGACAGGGCCCTGAAAAACTGTTTTTT
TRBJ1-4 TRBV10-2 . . CASSDSGRDSDEKLFF TGCGCCAGCAGTGACTCGGGACGGGACTCGGATGAAAAACTGTTTTTT
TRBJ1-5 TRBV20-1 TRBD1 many CSARDPQGRYGPQHF TGCAGTGCTAGAGATCCACAGGGGCGTTATGGGCCCCAGCATTTT
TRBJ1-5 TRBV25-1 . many CASSKWGHNQPQHF TGTGCCAGCAGTAAGTGGGGGCACAATCAGCCCCAGCATTTT